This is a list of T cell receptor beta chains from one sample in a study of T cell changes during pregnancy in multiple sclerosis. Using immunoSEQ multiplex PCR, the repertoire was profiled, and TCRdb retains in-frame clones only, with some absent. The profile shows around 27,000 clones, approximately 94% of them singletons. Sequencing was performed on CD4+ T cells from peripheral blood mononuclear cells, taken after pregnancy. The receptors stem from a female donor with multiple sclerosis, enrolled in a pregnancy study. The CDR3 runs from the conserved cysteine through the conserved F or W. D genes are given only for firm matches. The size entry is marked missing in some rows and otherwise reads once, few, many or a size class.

CASRATGKVGELFF	TGTGCCAGCAGAGCTACAGGGAAGGTCGGGGAGCTGTTTTTT	.	TRBV2	TRBJ2-2	14	.
CASSLGSGVRDIQYF	TGTGCCAGCAGCTTGGGGTCGGGAGTTAGGGACATTCAGTACTTC	.	TRBV11-3	TRBJ2-4	15	.
CASSEFETGSEFF	TGTGCCAGCAGTGAATTCGAGACAGGGTCGGAGTTCTTC	once	TRBV6-1	TRBJ2-1	13	TRBD1
CASKAGKNTGELFF	TGTGCCAGCAAGGCAGGGAAGAACACCGGGGAGCTGTTTTTT	.	TRBV2	TRBJ2-2	14	.
CASSLQETQYF	TGCGCCAGCAGCCTTCAAGAGACCCAGTACTTC	.	TRBV5-1	TRBJ2-5	11	.
CASSALAGETQYF	TGTGCCAGCAGTGCGCTAGCGGGAGAGACCCAGTACTTC	.	TRBV2	TRBJ2-5	13	TRBD2
CASFTDMNTEAFF	TGTGCCAGCTTCACAGACATGAACACTGAAGCTTTCTTT	.	TRBV2	TRBJ1-1	13	.
CASSGGGDQPQHF	TGTGCCAGCTCGGGAGGAGGGGATCAGCCCCAGCATTTT	.	TRBV18	TRBJ1-5	13	.
CASSPYSLNYGYTF	TGTGCCAGCAGCCCTTACAGCCTTAACTATGGCTACACCTTC	.	TRBV7-2	TRBJ1-2	14	.
CASSLANGGSYEQYF	TGTGCCAGCAGCTTAGCGAATGGGGGGAGTTACGAGCAGTACTTC	.	TRBV7-2	TRBJ2-7	15	.
CAWSFGSDPGNTIYF	TGTGCCTGGAGTTTTGGGAGCGATCCTGGAAACACCATATATTTT	.	TRBV30	TRBJ1-3	15	.
CASSPGAGVGYTF	TGTGCCAGCAGCCCTGGGGCAGGGGTCGGCTACACCTTC	.	TRBV7-9	TRBJ1-2	13	.
CASSSLAGGTYNEQFF	TGTGCCAGCAGTTCCTTAGCGGGAGGAACGTACAATGAGCAGTTCTTC	.	TRBV6-5	TRBJ2-1	16	TRBD2
CAWTRSQAMNTEAFF	TGTGCCTGGACCCGAAGCCAGGCCATGAACACTGAAGCTTTCTTT	once	TRBV30	TRBJ1-1	15	.
CASSSTLESYEQYF	TGTGCCAGCAGCTCGACCCTAGAGTCCTACGAGCAGTACTTC	few	TRBV11-2	TRBJ2-7	14	.
CASSIQGYEQYF	TGTGCCAGCAGTATACAGGGTTACGAGCAGTACTTC	.	TRBV7-8	TRBJ2-7	12	.
CASGQGSGYTF	TGTGCTAGTGGACAGGGGTCTGGCTACACCTTC	few	TRBV12-5	TRBJ1-2	11	TRBD1
CASSLSFGPVSGLTEAFF	TGTGCCAGCAGCTTGTCTTTTGGTCCTGTTTCGGGTTTGACTGAAGCTTTCTTT	.	TRBV5-5	TRBJ1-1	18	.
CASRENSEAFF	TGTGCCAGCAGGGAGAATTCTGAAGCTTTCTTT	.	TRBV25-1	TRBJ1-1	11	.
CASSQAGTGELFF	TGTGCCAGCAGCCAGGCGGGGACCGGGGAGCTGTTTTTT	.	TRBV11-2	TRBJ2-2	13	.
CASSENDRLTQYF	TGTGCCAGCAGTGAGAACGACAGGCTTACGCAGTATTTT	few	TRBV6-1	TRBJ2-3	13	.
CASSTGTTLYGYTF	TGTGCCAGCAGTACCGGGACAACTCTCTATGGCTACACCTTC	.	TRBV6-1	TRBJ1-2	14	.
CASGIGAYNEQFF	TGTGCCAGTGGGATAGGAGCTTACAATGAGCAGTTCTTC	.	TRBV19	TRBJ2-1	13	.
CASSRTGNSYEQYF	TGCGCCAGCAGCCGGACAGGGAACTCCTACGAGCAGTACTTC	.	TRBV5-1	TRBJ2-7	14	TRBD1
CASSPTRSSTDTQYF	TGCGCCAGCAGCCCGACAAGATCTAGCACAGATACGCAGTATTTT	.	TRBV5-1	TRBJ2-3	15	.
CAWSLGGGNYNSPLHF	TGTGCCTGGAGCCTGGGGGGAGGGAACTATAATTCACCCCTCCACTTT	.	TRBV30	TRBJ1-6	16	.
CASSFLAGAGDTQYF	TGTGCCAGCAGCTTCCTAGCGGGAGCAGGAGATACGCAGTATTTT	once	TRBV7-9	TRBJ2-3	15	TRBD2
CASSRQGSEDTEAFF	TGCGCCAGCAGCAGGCAGGGGTCGGAAGACACTGAAGCTTTCTTT	once	TRBV5-1	TRBJ1-1	15	.
CASSVGDRGYTEAFF	TGTGCCAGCAGCGTAGGGGACAGGGGATACACTGAAGCTTTCTTT	.	TRBV9	TRBJ1-1	15	TRBD1
CAISEFEFAGANVLTF	TGTGCCATCAGTGAGTTCGAGTTTGCTGGGGCCAACGTCCTGACTTTC	once	TRBV10-3	TRBJ2-6	16	.
CASSQGGGGRLAQYF	TGCGCCAGCAGCCAAGGAGGTGGCGGGAGGTTAGCGCAGTATTTT	.	TRBV4-1	TRBJ2-3	15	TRBD2
CASSLLGFTKLFF	TGTGCCAGCAGCCTCCTTGGTTTTACAAAGCTGTTTTTT	once	TRBV6-5	TRBJ1-4	13	.
CAITLDRLNYGYTF	TGTGCCATCACCCTCGACAGACTTAACTATGGCTACACCTTC	.	TRBV10-3	TRBJ1-2	14	.
CASSSGNLAFF	TGTGCCAGCAGCTCCGGGAACCTAGCTTTCTTT	.	TRBV11-2	TRBJ1-1	11	.
CASSWWTGEDGYTF	TGTGCCAGCAGCTGGTGGACAGGGGAAGATGGCTACACCTTC	.	TRBV5-8	TRBJ1-2	14	TRBD1
CSAPGQETQYF	TGCAGCGCTCCAGGACAAGAGACCCAGTACTTC	.	TRBV20-1	TRBJ2-5	11	.
CAWSASENEQFF	TGTGCCTGGAGTGCGAGTGAGAATGAGCAGTTCTTC	once	TRBV30	TRBJ2-1	12	.
CASSLGWGGGELFF	TGCGCCAGCAGCTTAGGCTGGGGCGGCGGGGAGCTGTTTTTT	once	TRBV5-1	TRBJ2-2	14	.
CASSLTGRAGYTF	TGCGCCAGCAGCTTGACAGGTCGGGCTGGTTACACCTTC	once	TRBV5-1	TRBJ1-2	13	.
CASNSGLNNNQPQHF	TGTGCCAGCAACAGTGGGCTGAATAATAATCAGCCCCAGCATTTT	.	TRBV7-8	TRBJ1-5	15	.
CASSPVGDSFFIGEKLFF	TGTGCCAGTAGCCCAGTGGGGGACAGTTTCTTTATTGGGGAAAAACTGTTTTTT	.	TRBV19	TRBJ1-4	18	TRBD1
CASSLAPPGEYQETQYF	TGCGCCAGCAGCTTGGCTCCGCCAGGGGAGTACCAAGAGACCCAGTACTTC	.	TRBV5-1	TRBJ2-5	17	.
CASSSRDRGRDYEQYF	TGCGCCAGCAGCAGCAGGGACAGGGGGCGCGATTACGAGCAGTACTTC	.	TRBV5-1	TRBJ2-7	16	TRBD1
CASSPPAVLSNEQFF	TGTGCCAGCTCACCACCGGCGGTCCTCTCCAATGAGCAGTTCTTC	once	TRBV18	TRBJ2-1	15	.
CSETGITEAFF	TGCAGTGAAACAGGGATCACTGAAGCTTTCTTT	.	TRBV20-1	TRBJ1-1	11	.
CASSVGASYEQYF	TGTGCCAGCAGCGTAGGAGCGTCCTACGAGCAGTACTTC	.	TRBV9	TRBJ2-7	13	.
CASSLRPGMNTEAFF	TGTGCCAGCAGCTTACGCCCGGGGATGAACACTGAAGCTTTCTTT	few	TRBV7-2	TRBJ1-1	15	.
CASSLPQGLRYEQYF	TGTGCCAGCAGTTTACCGCAGGGTCTACGGTACGAGCAGTACTTC	.	TRBV28	TRBJ2-7	15	.
CASSESGTGGIYGYTF	TGCGCCAGCAGTGAGTCAGGGACAGGAGGAATCTATGGCTACACCTTC	.	TRBV10-1	TRBJ1-2	16	TRBD1
CASSGTQNYGYTF	TGTGCCAGCTCCGGGACACAGAACTATGGCTACACCTTC	.	TRBV6-6	TRBJ1-2	13	.
CASSIDLGRTLAKNIQYF	TGTGCCAGTAGTATAGATTTGGGCAGAACCCTAGCCAAAAACATTCAGTACTTC	.	TRBV19	TRBJ2-4	18	.
CASSRTPVTSKTNEQYF	TGTGCCAGCAGCCGGACCCCCGTGACTAGTAAGACGAACGAGCAGTACTTC	.	TRBV7-9	TRBJ2-7	17	.
CASSPTGHDYGYTF	TGTGCCAGCAGCCCTACAGGGCACGACTATGGCTACACCTTC	.	TRBV6-6	TRBJ1-2	14	.
CASRQGPNEKLFF	TGTGCCAGCAGACAGGGACCTAATGAAAAACTGTTTTTT	.	TRBV6-6	TRBJ1-4	13	.
CASSLELLAGAVEQFF	TGTGCCAGCAGCTTAGAGCTACTAGCGGGAGCGGTTGAGCAGTTCTTC	few	TRBV11-2	TRBJ2-1	16	TRBD2
CASSQDTGGLGDTQYF	TGTGCCAGCAGCCAAGATACGGGGGGGCTAGGGGATACGCAGTATTTT	.	TRBV4-2	TRBJ2-3	16	TRBD2
CASIGTGEYSPLHF	TGTGCCAGCATAGGTACAGGGGAATATTCACCCCTCCACTTT	once	TRBV6-1	TRBJ1-6	14	TRBD1
CASGISGVGAYEQYF	TGTGCCAGCGGTATCTCGGGGGTAGGGGCCTACGAGCAGTACTTC	.	TRBV27	TRBJ2-7	15	.
CASSEAGPGNTIYF	TGTGCCAGCAGTGAAGCGGGCCCTGGAAACACCATATATTTT	.	TRBV2	TRBJ1-3	14	.
CASSAGGLADTDTQYF	TGTGCCAGCAGCGCCGGGGGACTAGCGGACACAGATACGCAGTATTTT	.	TRBV9	TRBJ2-3	16	TRBD2